This TCR beta chain was identified in a study of shared T cell receptors in the human thymus. This CDR3 is 17 amino acids long. The germline CDR1 and CDR2 sequences are SGDLS and YYNGEE. V trimming: 3 bases; J trimming: 5 bases; junction bases outside the gene matches: 15. This table comes from immunoSEQ multiplex PCR, and its TCRdb copy is limited to in-frame clones, with some not included. This sample has roughly 710,000 clones, with 80% to 90% found just once. This sample also belongs to another study, concerning human thymus T cells. This second study says: Serving as donors were healthy Finnish infants, each of whom was having open corrective surgery for congenital heart defects. Resections from corrective heart surgery provided thymus tissue. The authors found apparently biased V and J gene usage in thymic and blood repertoires. Overlap was high between thymic repertoires from unrelated individuals, as reported in related research.

The sequence was collected from a girl under three years old with a congenital heart defect. This chain joins TRBV9 and TRBJ2-7; 9 bases fit TRBD1. The sample comprised thymocytes. DNA of the CDR3: TGTGCCAGCAGCGAAAGGGATGTGGGACAGGGAGGAAACGAGCAGTACTTC. Its protein is CASSERDVGQGGNEQYF.